The clone carrying this T cell receptor (beta chain) occurred many times. Its antigen is not identified. The data originate from a study of T cells in Graves' hyperthyroidism and ophthalmopathy. Findings of the study overall: From stable hyperthyroidism, ophthalmopathy was separated by a 13 V-J model.

CDR1 and CDR2 from the germline V gene are DFQATT and SNEGSKA (reference sequence). Between the trimmed V and J ends, which lost 5 bases and 0 bases, there was a span of 14 bases. This CDR3 has 14 residues. RNA transcripts were the template for amplifying TCR beta CDR3 regions. First-round RT-PCR targeting the TCR CDR3 was performed with the HTBI primer set. TCRdb fed the multiplex PCR reads into MiXCR, producing one record per CDR3 protein. The data hold fewer than 450,000 distinct CDR3 sequences, with 11% to 15% observed a single time. This receptor was identified in a man between 45 and 60 years old with Graves' ophthalmopathy. The sequenced material came from blood. The chain links TRBV20-1 to TRBJ2-7; possible D gene TRBD2, 5 bases. This CDR3 is CSAQRGRPSYEQYF. The CDR3 bases are TGCAGTGCTCAGAGAGGGAGACCCTCCTACGAGCAGTACTTC.